These T cell receptor beta chains were read from a single sample in a study of cytomegalovirus exposure and HLA in healthy donors. The table came from immunoSEQ multiplex PCR; TCRdb's copy has only in-frame clones and leaves some out. The profile shows around 200,000 clones, over 65% of them singletons. The specimen was PBMCs. The source is a woman aged 55-70 years in good health and CMV-seropositive. Both conserved end residues are part of each CDR3. Fields, in order: J gene, CDR3 length, D gene, clone size, V gene, CDR3 DNA, CDR3 protein. A D gene is named only where the DNA matches it firmly. Some rows have no size entry. The others give once, few or many, or a class for an expanded clone.

j_call: TRBJ2-5
cdr3_length: 14
d_call: TRBD2
clone_size: .
v_call: TRBV2
cdr3_nt: TGTGCCAGCAGCCTTCTAGCGGACCAAGAGACCCAGTACTTC
cdr3_aa: CASSLLADQETQYF

j_call: TRBJ2-1
cdr3_length: 15
d_call: .
clone_size: .
v_call: TRBV19
cdr3_nt: TGTGCCAGTAGTATTAGGGGACTGGGGAACAATGAGCAGTTCTTC
cdr3_aa: CASSIRGLGNNEQFF

j_call: TRBJ2-7
cdr3_length: 13
d_call: .
clone_size: few
v_call: TRBV28
cdr3_nt: TGTGCCAGCGACCCGTTAGGGAGAGGCGAGCAGTACTTC
cdr3_aa: CASDPLGRGEQYF

j_call: TRBJ1-1
cdr3_length: 14
d_call: .
clone_size: .
v_call: TRBV18
cdr3_nt: TGTGCCAGCTCACTGCGGGGGGGGAACACTGAAGCTTTCTTT
cdr3_aa: CASSLRGGNTEAFF

j_call: TRBJ2-7
cdr3_length: 15
d_call: .
clone_size: .
v_call: TRBV4-2
cdr3_nt: TGTGCCAGCAGCCAAGTCTTTGGTAGCGAGGGCGAGCAGTACTTC
cdr3_aa: CASSQVFGSEGEQYF

j_call: TRBJ1-5
cdr3_length: 13
d_call: TRBD1
clone_size: few
v_call: TRBV5-1
cdr3_nt: TGCGCCAGCAGCTCGTCAGGGGGCCAGCCCCAGCATTTT
cdr3_aa: CASSSSGGQPQHF

j_call: TRBJ2-1
cdr3_length: 17
d_call: TRBD1
clone_size: .
v_call: TRBV5-1
cdr3_nt: TGCGCCAGCAGCTTCTCCTCCCCGGTGGGACAGGAGAATGAGCAGTTCTTC
cdr3_aa: CASSFSSPVGQENEQFF

j_call: TRBJ2-2
cdr3_length: 15
d_call: TRBD1
clone_size: .
v_call: TRBV7-7
cdr3_nt: TGTGCTAGCAGCCTTGCGACAGGGGTAGCCGGGGAGCTGTTTTTT
cdr3_aa: CASSLATGVAGELFF

j_call: TRBJ2-3
cdr3_length: 14
d_call: .
clone_size: .
v_call: TRBV25-1
cdr3_nt: TGTGCCAGCAGTGCGGGGTTTAGCACAGATACGCAGTATTTT
cdr3_aa: CASSAGFSTDTQYF

j_call: TRBJ1-2
cdr3_length: 15
d_call: TRBD1
clone_size: .
v_call: TRBV7-9
cdr3_nt: TGTGCCAGCAGCTCCAACCCGGGACAGGTCTATGGCTACACCTTC
cdr3_aa: CASSSNPGQVYGYTF

j_call: TRBJ2-1
cdr3_length: 17
d_call: TRBD2
clone_size: .
v_call: TRBV11-3
cdr3_nt: TGTGCCAGCAGCTCTGGGGGGAGCGGGAGGGCCCGGTATGAGCAGTTCTTC
cdr3_aa: CASSSGGSGRARYEQFF

j_call: TRBJ2-2
cdr3_length: 17
d_call: TRBD2
clone_size: .
v_call: TRBV9
cdr3_nt: TGTGCCAGCAGCGTACTCGGTCTAGCGGGAGGTACCGGGGAGCTGTTTTTT
cdr3_aa: CASSVLGLAGGTGELFF

j_call: TRBJ2-7
cdr3_length: 16
d_call: TRBD2
clone_size: .
v_call: TRBV7-8
cdr3_nt: TGTGCCAGCACCATATCAGGGCTAGCGGGGGTCTACGAGCAGTACTTC
cdr3_aa: CASTISGLAGVYEQYF

j_call: TRBJ1-5
cdr3_length: 14
d_call: .
clone_size: .
v_call: TRBV2
cdr3_nt: TGTGCCAGCAGTGACAGATATAGCAATCAGCCCCAGCATTTT
cdr3_aa: CASSDRYSNQPQHF

j_call: TRBJ2-1
cdr3_length: 13
d_call: .
clone_size: .
v_call: TRBV7-2
cdr3_nt: TGTGCCAGCAGCTTATATCCTAGCATGGAGCAGTTCTTC
cdr3_aa: CASSLYPSMEQFF

j_call: TRBJ2-1
cdr3_length: 12
d_call: TRBD2
clone_size: .
v_call: TRBV5-1
cdr3_nt: TGCGCCAGCAGCTTCCGGGGGGATGAGCAGTTCTTC
cdr3_aa: CASSFRGDEQFF

j_call: TRBJ2-7
cdr3_length: 14
d_call: .
clone_size: .
v_call: TRBV19
cdr3_nt: TGTGCCAGTAGTATGGAGACAGGCACCTACGAGCAGTACTTC
cdr3_aa: CASSMETGTYEQYF

j_call: TRBJ2-1
cdr3_length: 16
d_call: .
clone_size: .
v_call: TRBV7-2
cdr3_nt: TGTGCCAGCAGCTTAGATGGTTCAGGGATCTACAATGAGCAGTTCTTC
cdr3_aa: CASSLDGSGIYNEQFF

j_call: TRBJ2-3
cdr3_length: 15
d_call: .
clone_size: .
v_call: TRBV6-1
cdr3_nt: TGTGCCAGCCGGGAAGGTATCCTTAGCACAGATACGCAGTATTTT
cdr3_aa: CASREGILSTDTQYF

j_call: TRBJ1-2
cdr3_length: 15
d_call: TRBD1
clone_size: .
v_call: TRBV5-1
cdr3_nt: TGCGCCAGCAGCAGTGGACAGGGGACTAACTATGGCTACACCTTC
cdr3_aa: CASSSGQGTNYGYTF

j_call: TRBJ2-3
cdr3_length: 13
d_call: .
clone_size: .
v_call: TRBV5-6
cdr3_nt: TGTGCCAGCAGCCCTGTAAACACAGATACGCAGTATTTT
cdr3_aa: CASSPVNTDTQYF

j_call: TRBJ2-5
cdr3_length: 15
d_call: TRBD2
clone_size: .
v_call: TRBV6-5
cdr3_nt: TGTGCCAGCAGTTTCGGGACTAGCGGGGTTGAGACCCAGTACTTC
cdr3_aa: CASSFGTSGVETQYF

j_call: TRBJ1-3
cdr3_length: 15
d_call: .
clone_size: once
v_call: TRBV5-1
cdr3_nt: TGCGCCAGCAGCTTGAAGGGGCCCTCTGGAAACACCATATATTTT
cdr3_aa: CASSLKGPSGNTIYF

j_call: TRBJ2-3
cdr3_length: 15
d_call: .
clone_size: .
v_call: TRBV5-1
cdr3_nt: TGCGCCAGCAGCTTGGTAGGACACCACACAGATACGCAGTATTTT
cdr3_aa: CASSLVGHHTDTQYF

j_call: TRBJ1-1
cdr3_length: 16
d_call: .
clone_size: .
v_call: TRBV27
cdr3_nt: TGTGCCAGCAGTGGTCGAGGTGTGGGGAGGAACACTGAAGCTTTCTTT
cdr3_aa: CASSGRGVGRNTEAFF

j_call: TRBJ1-6
cdr3_length: 16
d_call: TRBD1
clone_size: .
v_call: TRBV30
cdr3_nt: TGTGCCTGGAGAGACCCCTGGACAGGAAATAATTCACCCCTCCACTTT
cdr3_aa: CAWRDPWTGNNSPLHF

j_call: TRBJ2-3
cdr3_length: 15
d_call: TRBD1
clone_size: few
v_call: TRBV10-3
cdr3_nt: TGTGCCATCAGACTGCAGGGGGCCGGAGGAGATACGCAGTATTTT
cdr3_aa: CAIRLQGAGGDTQYF

j_call: TRBJ1-3
cdr3_length: 16
d_call: .
clone_size: .
v_call: TRBV9
cdr3_nt: TGTGCCAGCAGCGTAGAGTCGGGAGCTTCTGGAAACACCATATATTTT
cdr3_aa: CASSVESGASGNTIYF

j_call: TRBJ1-1
cdr3_length: 14
d_call: .
clone_size: .
v_call: TRBV18
cdr3_nt: TGTGCCAGCTCACCAAAGGAGACCAACACTGAAGCTTTCTTT
cdr3_aa: CASSPKETNTEAFF

j_call: TRBJ2-7
cdr3_length: 16
d_call: .
clone_size: .
v_call: TRBV27
cdr3_nt: TGTGCCAGCAGCCGTTTAGAGGGCGGAAACAGGGACGAGCAGTACTTC
cdr3_aa: CASSRLEGGNRDEQYF

j_call: TRBJ1-5
cdr3_length: 13
d_call: .
clone_size: .
v_call: TRBV9
cdr3_nt: TGTGCCAGCAGCGCCCGGAGCAATCAGCCCCAGCATTTT
cdr3_aa: CASSARSNQPQHF

j_call: TRBJ1-1
cdr3_length: 15
d_call: .
clone_size: .
v_call: TRBV14
cdr3_nt: TGTGCCAGCAGCCCTGGAGACAGAATGAACACTGAAGCTTTCTTT
cdr3_aa: CASSPGDRMNTEAFF

j_call: TRBJ1-2
cdr3_length: 11
d_call: .
clone_size: .
v_call: TRBV5-1
cdr3_nt: TGCGCCAGCCACACAGGGCATGGCTACACCTTC
cdr3_aa: CASHTGHGYTF

j_call: TRBJ2-2
cdr3_length: 17
d_call: TRBD2
clone_size: .
v_call: TRBV5-1
cdr3_nt: TGCGCCAGCAGCGGGCTTAGCGGGAGCGGGGACACCGGGGAGCTGTTTTTT
cdr3_aa: CASSGLSGSGDTGELFF

j_call: TRBJ2-3
cdr3_length: 14
d_call: .
clone_size: few
v_call: TRBV7-9
cdr3_nt: TGTGCCAGCCGATTAGGTTTCATCACAGATACGCAGTATTTT
cdr3_aa: CASRLGFITDTQYF

j_call: TRBJ1-6
cdr3_length: 16
d_call: TRBD1
clone_size: .
v_call: TRBV5-1
cdr3_nt: TGCGCCAGCAGCTTAAGACAGGGGTCGCGTATTTCACCCCTCCACTTT
cdr3_aa: CASSLRQGSRISPLHF